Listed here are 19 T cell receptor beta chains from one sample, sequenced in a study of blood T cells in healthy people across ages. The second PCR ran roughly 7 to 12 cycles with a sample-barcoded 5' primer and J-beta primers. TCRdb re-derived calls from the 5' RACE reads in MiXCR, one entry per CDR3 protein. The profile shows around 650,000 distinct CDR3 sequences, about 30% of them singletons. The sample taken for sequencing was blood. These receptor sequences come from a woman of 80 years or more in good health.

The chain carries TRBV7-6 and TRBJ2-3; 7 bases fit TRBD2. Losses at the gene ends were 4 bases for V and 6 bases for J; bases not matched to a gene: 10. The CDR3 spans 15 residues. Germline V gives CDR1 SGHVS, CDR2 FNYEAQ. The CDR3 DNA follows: TGTGCCAGCAGCTCGGGAGGCACTATGGGCGATACGCAGTATTTT. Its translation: CASSSGGTMGDTQYF.

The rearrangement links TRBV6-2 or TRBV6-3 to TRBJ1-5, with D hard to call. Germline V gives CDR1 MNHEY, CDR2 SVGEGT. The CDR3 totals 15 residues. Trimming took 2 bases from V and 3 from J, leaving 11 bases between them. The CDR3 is CASSYGRVVNQPQHF. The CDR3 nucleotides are TGTGCCAGCAGTTACGGTAGGGTCGTCAATCAGCCCCAGCATTTT.

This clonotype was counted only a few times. CDR3 sequence reads: CATTSGGLNTGELFF. Here the CDR3 DNA reads TGTGCCACGACTAGCGGGGGACTAAACACCGGGGAGCTGTTTTTT. This chain links TRBV6-5 with TRBJ2-2; TRBD2 matches 12 bases. V lost 10 bases and J lost 2; bases outside the gene matches: 5. The germline gives CDR1 MNHEY, CDR2 SVGAGI. The CDR3 is 15 residues long.

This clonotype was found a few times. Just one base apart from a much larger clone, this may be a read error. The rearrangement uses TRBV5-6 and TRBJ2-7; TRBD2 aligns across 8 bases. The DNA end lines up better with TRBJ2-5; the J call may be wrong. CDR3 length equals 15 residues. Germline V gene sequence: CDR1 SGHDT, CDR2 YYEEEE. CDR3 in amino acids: CASSSRTSHGETQYF. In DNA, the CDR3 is TGTGCCAGCAGCTCCAGGACTAGCCATGGAGAGACCCAGTACTTC.

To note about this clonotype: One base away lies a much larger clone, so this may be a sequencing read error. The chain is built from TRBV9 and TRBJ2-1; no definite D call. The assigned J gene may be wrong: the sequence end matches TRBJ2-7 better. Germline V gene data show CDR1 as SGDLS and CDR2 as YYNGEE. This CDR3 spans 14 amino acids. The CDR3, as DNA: TGTGCCAGCAGCGTAGACGAACCGTACAATGAGCAGTACTTC. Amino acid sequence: CASSVDEPYNEQYF.

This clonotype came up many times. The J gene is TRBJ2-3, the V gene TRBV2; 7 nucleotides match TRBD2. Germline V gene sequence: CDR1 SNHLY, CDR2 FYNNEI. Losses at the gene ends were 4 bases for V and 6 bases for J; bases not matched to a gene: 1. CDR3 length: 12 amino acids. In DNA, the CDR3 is TGTGCCAGCAGTGCCGGGGGGGATACGCAGTATTTT. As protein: CASSAGGDTQYF.

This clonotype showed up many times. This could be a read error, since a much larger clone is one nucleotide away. The chain's CDR3 is CASSSQGGEGGTQYF. CDR3 DNA sequence: TGTGCCAGCAGCTCGCAGGGAGGAGAGGGGGGGACCCAGTACTTC. The V and J genes are TRBV7-2 and TRBJ2-5; D possibly matches TRBD1 or TRBD2 (6 bases each). Germline CDR1 reads SGHTA; CDR2 reads FQGNSA. The CDR3 covers 15 residues. V was trimmed by 4 bases and J by 7 bases, leaving 19 bases between them. Variable domain in full (rest from reference TRBV7-2 and TRBJ2-5): GAGVSQSPSNKVTEKGKDVELRCDPISGHTALYWYRQSLGQGLEFLIYFQGNSAPDKSGLPSDRFSAERTGGSVSTLTIQRTQQEDSAVYLCASSSQGGEGGTQYFGPGTRLLVL.

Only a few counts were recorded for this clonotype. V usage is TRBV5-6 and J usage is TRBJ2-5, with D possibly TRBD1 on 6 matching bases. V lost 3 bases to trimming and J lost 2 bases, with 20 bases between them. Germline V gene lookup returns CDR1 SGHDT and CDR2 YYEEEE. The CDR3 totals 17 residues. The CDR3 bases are TGTGCCAGCAGCTCGGGTATGGGGCCAGGGGTACAAGAGACCCAGTACTTC. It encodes CASSSGMGPGVQETQYF.

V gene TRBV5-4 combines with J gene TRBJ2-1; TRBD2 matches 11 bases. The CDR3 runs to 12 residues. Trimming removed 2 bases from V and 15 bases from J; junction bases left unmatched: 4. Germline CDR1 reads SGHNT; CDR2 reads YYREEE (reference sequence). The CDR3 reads CASSFSGGGRFF. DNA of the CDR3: TGTGCCAGCAGCTTTAGCGGGGGGGGCCGGTTCTTC.

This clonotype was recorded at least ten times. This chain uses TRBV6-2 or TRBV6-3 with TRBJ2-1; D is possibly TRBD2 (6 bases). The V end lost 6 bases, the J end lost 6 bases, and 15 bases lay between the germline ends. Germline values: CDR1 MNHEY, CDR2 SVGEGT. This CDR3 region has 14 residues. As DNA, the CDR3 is TGTGCCAGCAGAACCGTTACGGGGGTCAATGAGCAGTTCTTC. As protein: CASRTVTGVNEQFF.

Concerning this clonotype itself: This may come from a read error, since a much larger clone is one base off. CDR3 in amino acids: CASSQDWTIPNYGYTF. The CDR3 bases are TGTGCCAGCAGCCAAGATTGGACGATTCCTAACTATGGCTACACCTTC. The chain links TRBV4-2 to TRBJ1-2, with no clear D. The germline V gene has CDR1 LGHNA and CDR2 YNFKEQ. Trimming left V 0 bases short and J 0 bases short, with 11 bases between. This CDR3 has 16 residues.

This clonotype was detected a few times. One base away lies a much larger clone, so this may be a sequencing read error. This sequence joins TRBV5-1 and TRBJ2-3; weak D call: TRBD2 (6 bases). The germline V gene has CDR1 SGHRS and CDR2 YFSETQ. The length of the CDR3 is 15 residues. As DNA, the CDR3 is TGCGCCAGCAGCTCAGCGGGTAGGACCCTTGATACGCGGTATTTT. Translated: CASSSAGRTLDTRYF. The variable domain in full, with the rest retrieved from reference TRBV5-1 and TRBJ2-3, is KAGVTQTPRYLIKTRGQQVTLSCSPISGHRSVSWYQQTPGQGLQFLFEYFSETQRNKGNFPGRFSGRQFSNSRSEMNVSTLELGDSALYLCASSSAGRTLDTRYFGPGTRLTVL.

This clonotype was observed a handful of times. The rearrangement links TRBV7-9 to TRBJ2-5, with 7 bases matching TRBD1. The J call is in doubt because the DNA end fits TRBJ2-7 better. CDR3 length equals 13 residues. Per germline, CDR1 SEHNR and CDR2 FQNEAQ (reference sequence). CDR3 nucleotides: TGTGCCAGCAGAAAAACAGGGGATCGCGAGCAGTACTTC. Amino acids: CASRKTGDREQYF.

Written as DNA, the CDR3 is TGTGCCAGCAGCCCGGGGACTAGCTGGGGGGAGAATGAGCAGTACTTC. It translates to CASSPGTSWGENEQYF. J is TRBJ2-7 and V is TRBV7-2, with 9 bases aligning to TRBD2. There are 16 residues in the CDR3. V dropped 5 bases and J dropped 7; count of bases not matched to a gene: 15. Germline V gene lookup returns CDR1 SGHTA and CDR2 FQGNSA. The full variable domain, rest sourced from reference TRBV7-2 and TRBJ2-7, is GAGVSQSPSNKVTEKGKDVELRCDPISGHTALYWYRQSLGQGLEFLIYFQGNSAPDKSGLPSDRFSAERTGGSVSTLTIQRTQQEDSAVYLCASSPGTSWGENEQYFGPGTRLTVT.

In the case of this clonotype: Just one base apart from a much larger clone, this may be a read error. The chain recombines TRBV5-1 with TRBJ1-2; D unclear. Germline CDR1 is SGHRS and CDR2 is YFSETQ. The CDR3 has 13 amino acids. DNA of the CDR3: TGCGCCAGCAGCGTGGACTTAAACTATGACTACACCTTC. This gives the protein CASSVDLNYDYTF.

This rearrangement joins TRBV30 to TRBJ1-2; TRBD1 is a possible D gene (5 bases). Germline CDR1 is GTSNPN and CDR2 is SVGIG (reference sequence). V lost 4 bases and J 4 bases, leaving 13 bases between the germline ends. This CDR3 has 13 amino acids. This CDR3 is CAWKREGSYGYTF. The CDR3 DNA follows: TGTGCCTGGAAAAGAGAGGGGAGCTATGGCTACACCTTC.

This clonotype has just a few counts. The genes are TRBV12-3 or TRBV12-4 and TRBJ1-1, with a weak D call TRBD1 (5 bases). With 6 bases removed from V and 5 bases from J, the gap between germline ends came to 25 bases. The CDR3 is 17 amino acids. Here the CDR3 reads CASRPWAGGNDRTEAFF. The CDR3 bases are TGTGCCAGCAGACCCTGGGCGGGGGGAAATGACCGGACTGAAGCTTTCTTT.

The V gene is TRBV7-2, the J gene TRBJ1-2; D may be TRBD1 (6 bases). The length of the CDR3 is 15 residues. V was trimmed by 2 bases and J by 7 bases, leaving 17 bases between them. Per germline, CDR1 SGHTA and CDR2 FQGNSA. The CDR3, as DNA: TGTGCCAGCAGCTTACCACAGGGCGTCTTCGGTGGCTACACCTTC. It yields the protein CASSLPQGVFGGYTF.

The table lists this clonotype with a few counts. This CDR3 is CASSLARGGGEQYF. Written as DNA, the CDR3 is TGCGCCAGCAGCTTGGCCCGGGGGGGAGGCGAGCAGTACTTC. This chain connects TRBV5-1 to TRBJ2-7; the match to TRBD2 covers 8 bases. The CDR3 runs to 14 residues. J lost 6 bases, V lost 0 bases, and 5 bases had no gene match. Germline V gene data show CDR1 as SGHRS and CDR2 as YFSETQ.